This T cell receptor (beta chain) was captured by sequencing in a study of T cell responses to AZD1222 COVID-19 vaccine. The study, taken as a whole, reports: Spike-specific TCR repertoires showed rising breadth and depth after two AZD1222 doses. Clonal diversity may have been underestimated in mostly white British donors. Spike regions recognized by vaccine-associated CD4 TCRs spanned the protein, led by 160-218 and 743-854.

To note about this clone: Its target is unknown.

Profiling relied on immunoSEQ multiplex PCR, and the TCRdb table lists in-frame clones only, not all of them. This sample has about 120,000 clones, with about 90% found just once. V shed 4 bases and J 1 base; nucleotides not matched to a gene: 6. CDR1 is SGHTS and CDR2 is YDEGEE in the germline V gene. The CDR3 runs 15 residues. The sample in question was peripheral blood, obtained on day 0 of AZD1222 vaccination. The chain combines TRBV5-8 with TRBJ2-3, with TRBD2 matching over 7 bases. This TCR came from an adult in good health. CDR3 sequence: CASSNGDYRTDTQYF. The CDR3 coding sequence is TGTGCCAGCAGCAACGGGGACTATCGCACAGATACGCAGTATTTT.